This TCR beta chain stems from a study of blood T cell repertoires in COVID-19. Study overall: T cells, B-cell-depleted T cells, or PBMCs supplied cDNA or gDNA.

For recovered donors of Cohort 3, there were two negative PCRs, clearance, or symptom resolution. The CDR3 runs to 15 residues. The V and J ends lost 6 bases and 2 bases respectively, with 14 bases between them. Germline V gene lookup returns CDR1 SEHNR and CDR2 FQNEAQ (reference sequence). Original methodology: Counts of nucleated cells, estimated from reference gene primer amplification, were obtained. Libraries were prepared by immunoSEQ multiplex PCR; TCRdb keeps only in-frame clonotypes and omits some of them. The V and J calls and the clone size are those of that table, but D and trimming were determined from the DNA. The top ten hold roughly 18% of the sample, which has about 340,000 clones, about 92% seen once.

The receptor comes from a woman aged 30 to 39 who had recovered from COVID-19. The chain links TRBV7-9 to TRBJ1-3; D might be TRBD1 (6 bases). The sequenced sample was PBMCs or T cells enriched from blood (not recorded which). CDR3 DNA: TGTGCCAGCAGACTGGACAGTTTCACTGGAAACACCATATATTTT. Residues: CASRLDSFTGNTIYF. Variable domain in full (rest from reference TRBV7-9 and TRBJ1-3): DTGVSQNPRHKITKRGQNVTFRCDPISEHNRLYWYRQTLGQGPEFLTYFQNEAQLEKSRLLSDRFSAERPKGSFSTLEIQRTEQGDSAMYLCASRLDSFTGNTIYFGEGSWLTVV.